Listed below are T cell receptor beta chains from one sample, sequenced in a study of control samples from healthy donors and cancer patients. Generated by immunoSEQ multiplex PCR, the TCRdb table keeps only in-frame clones and is missing some. Among over 150,000 clones listed, over 95% were seen once. Sequences were obtained from blood. These receptors all stem from a woman under 40 in good health. Both conserved end residues are part of each CDR3. D genes are given only for firm matches. For some rows the clone size is stated as once, few or many, or as a class when expanded; others skip it.

j_call: TRBJ2-2; d_call: TRBD2; clone_size: -; v_call: TRBV10-1; cdr3_nt: TGCGCCAGCAGTGAGTCGACTAGCCCCGGGGAGCTGTTTTTT; cdr3_aa: CASSESTSPGELFF
j_call: TRBJ2-7; d_call: -; clone_size: -; v_call: TRBV4-1; cdr3_nt: TGCGCCAGCAGCCAAGAAATCCATAGCTCCTACGAGCAGTACTTC; cdr3_aa: CASSQEIHSSYEQYF
j_call: TRBJ1-4; d_call: -; clone_size: -; v_call: TRBV7-2; cdr3_nt: TGTGCCAGCAGCGAGGGTCCCCGTTATAATGAAAAACTGTTTTTT; cdr3_aa: CASSEGPRYNEKLFF
j_call: TRBJ1-5; d_call: -; clone_size: -; v_call: TRBV2; cdr3_nt: TGTGCCAGCAGTGAACGGGGAATAAGCAATCAGCCCCAGCATTTT; cdr3_aa: CASSERGISNQPQHF
j_call: TRBJ1-4; d_call: -; clone_size: once; v_call: TRBV28; cdr3_nt: TGTGCCAGCAGGCGATCTAGGACAGTGGCTAATGAAAAACTGTTTTTT; cdr3_aa: CASRRSRTVANEKLFF
j_call: TRBJ2-3; d_call: TRBD2; clone_size: -; v_call: TRBV19; cdr3_nt: TGTGCCAGTAGTAGAACCCCCGGACTAGCGGGAGGGACAGATACGCAGTATTTT; cdr3_aa: CASSRTPGLAGGTDTQYF
j_call: TRBJ1-6; d_call: -; clone_size: -; v_call: TRBV2; cdr3_nt: TGTGCCAGCAGGAGGACCAGTCGTCCCCTCCACTTT; cdr3_aa: CASRRTSRPLHF
j_call: TRBJ2-3; d_call: -; clone_size: -; v_call: TRBV2; cdr3_nt: TGTGCCAGCAGTGAAAACTCAAGGGCAGGCACAGATACGCAGTATTTT; cdr3_aa: CASSENSRAGTDTQYF
j_call: TRBJ2-7; d_call: -; clone_size: -; v_call: TRBV20-1; cdr3_nt: TGCAGTGCTATTCACAGGAACGAGCAGTACTTC; cdr3_aa: CSAIHRNEQYF
j_call: TRBJ1-1; d_call: -; clone_size: -; v_call: TRBV3-1/TRBV3-2; cdr3_nt: TGTGCCAGCAGCCAATTGCTGGGCACTGAAGCTTTCTTT; cdr3_aa: CASSQLLGTEAFF
j_call: TRBJ1-6; d_call: -; clone_size: -; v_call: TRBV2; cdr3_nt: TGTGCCAGCGGGATGGCCCATAATTTTGAATCACCCCTCCACTTT; cdr3_aa: CASGMAHNFESPLHF
j_call: TRBJ1-4; d_call: -; clone_size: -; v_call: TRBV6-1; cdr3_nt: TGTGCCAGCAGTGAAGCCCGGGGGAGGAACGAAAAACTGTTTTTT; cdr3_aa: CASSEARGRNEKLFF
j_call: TRBJ1-1; d_call: -; clone_size: few; v_call: TRBV7-9; cdr3_nt: TGTGCCAGCAGCTTAGAAGGGGTGGGTACTGAAGCTTTCTTT; cdr3_aa: CASSLEGVGTEAFF
j_call: TRBJ2-1; d_call: -; clone_size: -; v_call: TRBV27; cdr3_nt: TGTGCCAGCAGTTTGGGCTCCTACAATGAGCAGTTCTTC; cdr3_aa: CASSLGSYNEQFF
j_call: TRBJ1-1; d_call: -; clone_size: -; v_call: TRBV3-1/TRBV3-2; cdr3_nt: TGTGCCAGCAGCCAAGTAGCGGCCTTTGGCGCTGAAGCTTTCTTT; cdr3_aa: CASSQVAAFGAEAFF
j_call: TRBJ1-3; d_call: TRBD1; clone_size: -; v_call: TRBV25-1; cdr3_nt: TGTGCCAGCAGTGAAAGGGACAGGGAGTCTTCGGGAAACACCATATATTTT; cdr3_aa: CASSERDRESSGNTIYF
j_call: TRBJ1-6; d_call: -; clone_size: once; v_call: TRBV4-2; cdr3_nt: TGTGCCAGCAGCCAACTCCCCGGGACGCTGAATTCACCCCTCCACTTT; cdr3_aa: CASSQLPGTLNSPLHF
j_call: TRBJ2-2; d_call: TRBD1; clone_size: few; v_call: TRBV29-1; cdr3_nt: TGCAGCGTTGGGCAGGGGGTCACCGGGGAGCTGTTTTTT; cdr3_aa: CSVGQGVTGELFF
j_call: TRBJ2-2; d_call: -; clone_size: -; v_call: TRBV6-5; cdr3_nt: TGTGCCACCACTAGATCCCTCGCCGGGGAGCTGTTTTTT; cdr3_aa: CATTRSLAGELFF
j_call: TRBJ2-7; d_call: TRBD1; clone_size: -; v_call: TRBV19; cdr3_nt: TGTGCCAGTAGTATACTGGGACAGGGTGTTTACGAGCAGTACTTC; cdr3_aa: CASSILGQGVYEQYF
j_call: TRBJ1-2; d_call: TRBD1; clone_size: -; v_call: TRBV5-6; cdr3_nt: TGTGCCAGCAGCTCGGGGGACAGCGTTTATGGCTACACCTTC; cdr3_aa: CASSSGDSVYGYTF
j_call: TRBJ2-7; d_call: -; clone_size: -; v_call: TRBV19; cdr3_nt: TGTGCCAGTAGAGAGGCGCAGGGGCCATCCTACGAGCAGTACTTC; cdr3_aa: CASREAQGPSYEQYF
j_call: TRBJ1-2; d_call: -; clone_size: -; v_call: TRBV4-1; cdr3_nt: TGCGCCAGCAGCCAAGAAGTTCGGGCGAACAGGGACCTGGGCTATGGCTACACCTTC; cdr3_aa: CASSQEVRANRDLGYGYTF
j_call: TRBJ2-7; d_call: -; clone_size: -; v_call: TRBV28; cdr3_nt: TGTGCCAGCAGTTTAGGCGCTTCCTACGAGCAGTACTTC; cdr3_aa: CASSLGASYEQYF
j_call: TRBJ2-3; d_call: -; clone_size: -; v_call: TRBV11-2; cdr3_nt: TGTGCCAGCAGCGCGTACCGGGACACAGATACGCAGTATTTT; cdr3_aa: CASSAYRDTDTQYF
j_call: TRBJ1-5; d_call: -; clone_size: once; v_call: TRBV28; cdr3_nt: TGTGCCAGCGAGGAGTCCCTTAGCAATCAGCCCCAGCATTTT; cdr3_aa: CASEESLSNQPQHF
j_call: TRBJ1-1; d_call: -; clone_size: -; v_call: TRBV29-1; cdr3_nt: TGCAGCGTTGAAGATCGGGGAGGGATGAACACTGAAGCTTTCTTT; cdr3_aa: CSVEDRGGMNTEAFF
j_call: TRBJ2-2; d_call: -; clone_size: -; v_call: TRBV24-1; cdr3_nt: TGTGCCACCAGTGATTTAGGGGCCGGGGAGCTGTTTTTT; cdr3_aa: CATSDLGAGELFF
j_call: TRBJ2-5; d_call: -; clone_size: -; v_call: TRBV9; cdr3_nt: TGTGCCAGCAGCGTAGATCAGAGCGACCAAGAGACCCAGTACTTC; cdr3_aa: CASSVDQSDQETQYF
j_call: TRBJ1-2; d_call: -; clone_size: once; v_call: TRBV28; cdr3_nt: TGTGCCAGCAGTCTCCACAGGTTCCTCCTTGGCTACACCTTC; cdr3_aa: CASSLHRFLLGYTF
j_call: TRBJ1-6; d_call: -; clone_size: -; v_call: TRBV15; cdr3_nt: TGTGCCACCAGCAGAGTCGCCCGAATTTCACCCCTCCACTTT; cdr3_aa: CATSRVARISPLHF
j_call: TRBJ2-6; d_call: -; clone_size: -; v_call: TRBV5-4; cdr3_nt: TGTGCCAGCTCCTCCATAGGGGCTGGGGCCAACGTCCTGACTTTC; cdr3_aa: CASSSIGAGANVLTF
j_call: TRBJ2-1; d_call: TRBD2; clone_size: -; v_call: TRBV19; cdr3_nt: TGTGCCAGTAGCCCGTCTAGCGGGAGTCTCTACAATGAGCAGTTCTTC; cdr3_aa: CASSPSSGSLYNEQFF